The 29 T cell receptor beta chains below were found in one sample sequenced in a study of cytomegalovirus exposure and HLA in healthy donors. The PCR used 60 Vbeta and 13 Jbeta primers. Some clones are missing from TCRdb's copy, which holds only in-frame ones; the method was immunoSEQ multiplex PCR. The top ten hold less than 3% of the sample, which has 210,000 or so clones, around 80% seen once. The source material was PBMCs. All receptors derive from a woman aged 55-69 years in good health and CMV-seropositive.

The chain uses TRBV1 and TRBJ2-7; TRBD2, as called in the table, went unchecked against the DNA. TRBV1 is marked as a pseudogene. CDR3 length: 18 residues. The CDR3 sequence: CTSSPPASSGRGGTEQYF. DNA of the CDR3: TGCACCAGCAGCCCCCCAGCGAGTAGCGGGAGGGGCGGAACCGAGCAGTACTTC.

This chain joins TRBV5-4 and TRBJ1-3; no definite D call. V was cut by 0 bases and J by 4 bases, with 5 bases left in between. The CDR3 runs to 13 residues. In germline, CDR1 is SGHNT, CDR2 YYREEE (reference sequence). The CDR3 DNA follows: TGTGCCAGCAGCTTGGGGGAGGGAAACACCATATATTTT. Translation: CASSLGEGNTIYF.

This clone came up once. The V and J genes are TRBV4-1 and TRBJ1-2; 11 positions agree with TRBD1. Germline loops: CDR1 MGHRA, CDR2 YSYEKL. The junction had 6 bases not matched to a gene; V was cut back by 2 bases and J by 7 bases. CDR3 length: 15 residues. The CDR3: CASSQPGQGDGGYTF. The CDR3 DNA sequence: TGCGCCAGCAGCCAACCGGGACAGGGGGATGGTGGCTACACCTTC.

This chain connects TRBV30 to TRBJ2-5; perhaps TRBD2 as D (6 bases). Trimming cost V 7 bases and J 3 bases, with 18 bases left between them. Germline CDR1 and CDR2: GTSNPN and SVGIG (reference sequence). CDR3 length equals 14 residues. Written as DNA, the CDR3 is TGTGCCTACCCCGGCCGGGAGCGCAAAGAGACCCAGTACTTC. Translated, it gives CAYPGRERKETQYF.

This chain joins TRBV9 and TRBJ1-1, with no clear D. The CDR3 sequence is 17 residues long. Trimming pared 3 bases from V and 4 bases from J, leaving 22 bases between. CDR1 and CDR2 (germline): SGDLS, YYNGEE. The CDR3 reads CASSAIQPPGYGTEAFF. Here the CDR3 DNA reads TGTGCCAGCAGCGCGATACAACCTCCAGGATACGGCACTGAAGCTTTCTTT.

The chain has TRBV7-9 and TRBJ2-3; 10 nucleotides agree with TRBD2. The CDR3 is 16 amino acids. CDR1 is SEHNR and CDR2 is FQNEAQ in the germline V gene (reference sequence). V lost 1 base and J lost 4; bases outside the gene matches: 5. The CDR3 spells CASSLGLAGAPDTQYF. In DNA form, the CDR3 reads TGTGCCAGCAGCTTAGGGCTAGCGGGAGCCCCAGATACGCAGTATTTT.

This clone was seen just once. J is TRBJ1-2 and V is TRBV5-4; 10 nucleotides line up with TRBD1. Per the germline V gene, CDR1 is SGHNT and CDR2 is YYREEE (reference sequence). The CDR3 totals 15 residues. V lost 3 bases to trimming and J lost 4 bases; unmatched junction nucleotides: 6. The CDR3: CASSSGTGAPYGYTF. Written as DNA, the CDR3 is TGTGCCAGCAGCTCCGGGACAGGGGCTCCCTATGGCTACACCTTC.

V usage is TRBV30 and J usage is TRBJ1-5; D not resolved. Per germline, CDR1 GTSNPN and CDR2 SVGIG (reference sequence). The CDR3 is 15 amino acids. Trimming removed 2 bases at V and 7 bases at J, with 18 bases between. In DNA, the CDR3 is TGTGCCTGGAGTTCGTCGAGGTGGGAGGGACAGCCCCAGCATTTT. It specifies CAWSSSRWEGQPQHF.

V is TRBV6-1 and J is TRBJ2-3; a possible D gene is TRBD1 (5 bases). This CDR3 region has 13 residues. The germline V gene encodes CDR1 MNHNS and CDR2 SASEGT. V was cut by 6 bases and J by 6 bases, with 13 bases left in between. The DNA of the CDR3 is TGTGCCAGCAGAGACCAACAGGCGGATACGCAGTATTTT. This gives the protein CASRDQQADTQYF.

The chain employs TRBV5-1 and TRBJ1-1, with a possible D match to TRBD1 (6 bases). Per the germline V gene, CDR1 is SGHRS and CDR2 is YFSETQ. The CDR3 is 16 amino acids. V lost 4 bases, J lost 2 bases, and 18 bases lay in between. The CDR3 spells CASSPRDTNFNTEAFF. The CDR3 DNA follows: TGCGCCAGCAGCCCTAGGGACACCAATTTCAACACTGAAGCTTTCTTT.

Regarding this clone: Its ends do not fully match the called genes, so a read error is possible. The chain is built from TRBV29-1 and TRBJ2-1, with D unclear. The CDR3 totals 13 residues. CDR1 is SQVTM, CDR2 ANQGSEA, per germline. CDR3 sequence: CSVDPDSNNEQFF. The CDR3 nucleotides are TGCAGCGTTGATCCAGACTCCAACAATGAGCAGTTCTTC.

The chain is built from TRBV5-1 and TRBJ1-3; TRBD1 might be the D (6 bases). Trimming cost V 4 bases and J 0 bases, with 17 bases left between them. The germline CDR1 and CDR2 sequences are SGHRS and YFSETQ. This CDR3 is built from 17 residues. The chain's CDR3 is CASSLTPTGISGNTIYF. The CDR3 DNA reads as TGCGCCAGCAGCCTGACCCCCACAGGGATCTCTGGAAACACCATATATTTT.

This clone showed up just a few times. The rearrangement links TRBV28 to TRBJ1-1; TRBD1 is a possible D gene (5 bases). This CDR3 comprises 13 residues. The V gene lost 6 bases and the J gene lost 4 bases, with 12 bases spanning the gap. Looked up from germline, CDR1 is MDHEN and CDR2 is SYDVKM. The chain's CDR3 is CASRLMGGTEAFF. As DNA, the CDR3 is TGTGCCAGCAGATTGATGGGGGGCACTGAAGCTTTCTTT.

The chain carries TRBV30 and TRBJ2-5; 7 bases match TRBD2. The J call may be faulty, since TRBJ2-7 better matches the DNA end. The germline CDR1 and CDR2 sequences are GTSNPN and SVGIG (reference sequence). The CDR3 consists of 12 residues. This chain's CDR3 is CAWSRGAYEQYF. CDR3 sequence (DNA): TGTGCCTGGAGCCGGGGGGCCTACGAGCAGTACTTC.

The chain uses TRBV4-2 and TRBJ2-3; no clear D. CDR1 LGHNA and CDR2 YNFKEQ come from the germline V gene. The length of the CDR3 is 13 residues. With 0 bases removed from V and 12 bases from J, the gap between germline ends came to 13 bases. The CDR3 loop is CASSQDFLSPQYF. Here the CDR3 DNA reads TGTGCCAGCAGCCAAGATTTTCTCTCCCCCCAGTATTTT.

The chain combines TRBV21-1 with TRBJ2-7; the DNA was not used to check the table's D call, TRBD2. TRBV21-1 is a pseudogene locus. The CDR3 has 12 amino acids. CDR3: CAICVPPNEQYF. Here the CDR3 DNA reads TGTGCCATCTGCGTTCCTCCTAACGAGCAGTACTTC.

This clone has only a few counts. DNA for the CDR3: TGTGCCAGCAGGTCGGGGCGGGGGACCGGGGAGCTGTTTTTT. It specifies CASRSGRGTGELFF. This chain connects TRBV9 to TRBJ2-2; 7 bases fit TRBD2. This CDR3 is built from 14 residues. Germline CDR1 reads SGDLS; CDR2 reads YYNGEE. J was trimmed by 5 bases and V by 5 bases; bases with no gene match: 6.

CDR3 DNA: TGTGCCAGCATCACAGGGGGATCGAACACTGAAGCTTTCTTT. It translates to CASITGGSNTEAFF. The chain carries TRBV6-6 and TRBJ1-1; 8 positions match TRBD1. Unmatched junction bases numbered 5, after V lost 7 bases and J lost 1 base. The CDR3 is made up of 14 amino acids. Germline values: CDR1 MNHNY, CDR2 SVGAGI (reference sequence).

The chain couples TRBV28 to TRBJ1-4; 8 nucleotides match TRBD1. The CDR3 is 15 amino acids. The J segment lost 7 bases and the V segment lost 2 bases, leaving 6 bases of the junction unmatched. The V gene's germline CDR1 is MDHEN and CDR2 SYDVKM. DNA of the CDR3: TGTGCCAGCAGTTTAGGGGGTCAGGGGGCTGAAAAACTGTTTTTT. Protein: CASSLGGQGAEKLFF.

This rearrangement joins TRBV19 to TRBJ1-5; D might be TRBD1 (6 bases). This CDR3 is 16 amino acids long. Germline-derived CDR1 and CDR2 are LNHDA and SQIVND (reference sequence). The ends were cut back, 9 bases at V and 9 bases at J, with 27 bases in the middle. The CDR3 loop reads CASRKGGGRRSRPQHF. In DNA form, the CDR3 reads TGTGCCAGCCGGAAAGGGGGGGGCCGGAGATCACGGCCCCAGCATTTT.

The chain carries TRBV6-6 and TRBJ1-5; 7 positions match TRBD1. V gave up 6 bases and J gave up 2 bases; unmatched junction bases: 4. CDR3 length: 14 amino acids. Germline CDR1 reads MNHNY; CDR2 reads SVGAGI (reference sequence). CDR3 protein: CASRATGRNQPQHF. The CDR3 nucleotides read TGTGCCAGCAGAGCGACAGGGCGCAATCAGCCCCAGCATTTT.

CDR3 nucleotides: TGTGCCATCAGTGAGATCTCCAGGGGGCTTGGACAAAGTGAGCAGTTCTTC. Its translation is CAISEISRGLGQSEQFF. The rearrangement uses TRBV10-3 and TRBJ2-1; 8 nucleotides agree with TRBD1. Germline lookup yields CDR1 ENHRY and CDR2 SYGVKD. The V and J ends lost 2 bases and 9 bases, in that order; junction bases with no gene match: 15. The length of the CDR3 is 17 residues.

This chain connects TRBV7-2 to TRBJ1-5; TRBD1 is a possible D gene (6 bases). This CDR3 is built from 15 residues. Trimming stripped 5 bases from V and 5 bases from J, with 16 bases between. Germline V CDR1 and CDR2: SGHTA, FQGNSA. CDR3 sequence (DNA): TGTGCCAGCAGCCCTACCGGGACACAATATCAGCCCCAGCATTTT. This sequence encodes CASSPTGTQYQPQHF.

The chain uses TRBV5-6 and TRBJ2-5; 10 nucleotides line up with TRBD1. The closer fit of TRBJ2-7 to the DNA end suggests the J call may be wrong. The length of the CDR3 is 17 residues. In germline, CDR1 is SGHDT, CDR2 YYEEEE. The CDR3 DNA sequence: TGTGCCAGCAGCTGGACTACCCGGGACAGGGGTTCCTACGAGCAGTACTTC. This translates into CASSWTTRDRGSYEQYF.

The V gene is TRBV6-1, the J gene TRBJ2-1, with D possibly matching TRBD1 (6 bases). The CDR3 sequence is 13 residues long. V was shortened by 1 base and J by 13 bases, with 14 bases between the two germline ends. In germline, CDR1 is MNHNS, CDR2 SASEGT. The DNA for the CDR3 is TGTGCCAGCAGTGAAGTCTCCAGGGGAAGTCAGTTCTTC. Protein product: CASSEVSRGSQFF.

This clone was seen a few times. J is TRBJ2-3 and V is TRBV1; the table's D call, TRBD1, has no DNA check behind it. TRBV1 counts as a pseudogene. The CDR3 has 13 residues. The CDR3 spells CTSSQDKAGTQYF. In nucleotides, the CDR3 is TGCACCAGCAGCCAAGATAAGGCAGGTACGCAGTATTTT.

V is TRBV7-3 and J is TRBJ2-7; D is possibly TRBD1 (5 bases). Germline CDR1 SGHTA, CDR2 FQGTGA. V dropped 4 bases and J dropped 0 bases, with 16 bases sitting between them. The CDR3 length is 16 residues. The CDR3 nucleotides are TGTGCCAGCAGCTCGTCGATCGGACACAGCTCCTACGAGCAGTACTTC. Translated: CASSSSIGHSSYEQYF.

This clone was found a few times. The CDR3 DNA reads as TGTGCCAGCAGTTACGGGCAGGGGGGCTATAATTCACCCCTCCACTTT. This codes for CASSYGQGGYNSPLHF. J is TRBJ1-6 and V is TRBV6-5, with 7 bases fitting TRBD1. Germline lookup yields CDR1 MNHEY and CDR2 SVGAGI. V gave up 2 bases and J gave up 3 bases; unmatched junction bases: 4. CDR3 length: 16 amino acids.

This clone was observed a handful of times. Distinct nucleotide sequences in the sample also encode this CDR3. The V call is TRBV30, the J call TRBJ2-7; perhaps TRBD1 as D (6 bases). Germline V gene sequence: CDR1 GTSNPN, CDR2 SVGIG (reference sequence). V gave up 2 bases and J gave up 4 bases, with 9 bases separating them. CDR3 length: 12 amino acids. The CDR3 is CAWSSQGYEQYF. CDR3 nucleotide sequence: TGTGCCTGGAGTTCTCAGGGGTACGAGCAGTACTTC.